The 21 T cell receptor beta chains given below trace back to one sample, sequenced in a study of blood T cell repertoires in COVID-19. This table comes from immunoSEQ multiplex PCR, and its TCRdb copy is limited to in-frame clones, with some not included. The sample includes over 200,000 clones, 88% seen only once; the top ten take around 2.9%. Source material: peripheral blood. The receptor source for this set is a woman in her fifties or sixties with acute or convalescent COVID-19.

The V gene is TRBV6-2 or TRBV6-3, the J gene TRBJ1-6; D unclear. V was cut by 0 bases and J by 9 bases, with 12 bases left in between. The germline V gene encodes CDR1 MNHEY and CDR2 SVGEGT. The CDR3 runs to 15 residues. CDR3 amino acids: CASSYSFLAGSPLHF. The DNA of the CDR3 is TGTGCCAGCAGTTACTCGTTTCTGGCGGGTTCACCCCTCCACTTT.

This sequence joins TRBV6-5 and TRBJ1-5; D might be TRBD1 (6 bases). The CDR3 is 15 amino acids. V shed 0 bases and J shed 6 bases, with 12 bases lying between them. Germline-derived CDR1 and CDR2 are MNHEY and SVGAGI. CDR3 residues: CASSYSSGAAQPQHF. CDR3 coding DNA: TGTGCCAGCAGTTACTCGTCAGGGGCGGCTCAGCCCCAGCATTTT.

CDR3 amino acids: CASSIRGLTYEQYF. Written as DNA, the CDR3 is TGTGCCAGTAGTATCCGTGGACTAACGTACGAGCAGTACTTC. The rearrangement links TRBV19 to TRBJ2-7; weak D call: TRBD2 (6 bases). The CDR3 consists of 14 residues. The V end was cut by 3 bases, the J end by 4 bases, with 13 bases between. CDR1 is LNHDA and CDR2 is SQIVND in the germline V gene (reference sequence).

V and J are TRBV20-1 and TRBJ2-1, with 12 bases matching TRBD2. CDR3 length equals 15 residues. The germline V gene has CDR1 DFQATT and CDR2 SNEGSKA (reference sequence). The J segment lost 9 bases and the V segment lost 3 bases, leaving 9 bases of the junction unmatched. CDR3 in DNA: TGCAGTGCTAGTCAGCCGGGACTAGCGGGTCTTGAGCAGTTCTTC. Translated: CSASQPGLAGLEQFF.

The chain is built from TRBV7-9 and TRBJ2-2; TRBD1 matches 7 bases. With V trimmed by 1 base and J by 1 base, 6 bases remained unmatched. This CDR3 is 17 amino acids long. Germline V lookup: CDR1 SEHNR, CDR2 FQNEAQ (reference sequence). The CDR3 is CASSLEWRTGNTGELFF. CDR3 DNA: TGTGCCAGCAGCTTAGAATGGAGGACAGGGAACACCGGGGAGCTGTTTTTT.

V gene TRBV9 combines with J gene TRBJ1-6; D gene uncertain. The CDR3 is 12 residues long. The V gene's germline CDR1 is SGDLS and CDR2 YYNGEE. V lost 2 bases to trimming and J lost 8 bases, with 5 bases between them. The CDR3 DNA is TGTGCCAGCAGCGTGAGAGATTCACCCCTCCACTTT. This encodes CASSVRDSPLHF.

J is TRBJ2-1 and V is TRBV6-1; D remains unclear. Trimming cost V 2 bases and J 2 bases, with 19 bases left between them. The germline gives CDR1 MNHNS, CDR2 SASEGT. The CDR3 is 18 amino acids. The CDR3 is CASSEYIPGPKTYNEQFF. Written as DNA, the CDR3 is TGTGCCAGCAGTGAATACATACCGGGTCCGAAAACCTACAATGAGCAGTTCTTC.

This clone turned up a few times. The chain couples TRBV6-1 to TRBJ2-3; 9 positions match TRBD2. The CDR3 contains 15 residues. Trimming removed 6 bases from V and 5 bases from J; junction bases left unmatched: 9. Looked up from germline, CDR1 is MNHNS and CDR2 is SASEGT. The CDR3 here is CASRYGTSQGDTQYF. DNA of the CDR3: TGTGCCAGCAGGTACGGGACTAGCCAGGGAGATACGCAGTATTTT.

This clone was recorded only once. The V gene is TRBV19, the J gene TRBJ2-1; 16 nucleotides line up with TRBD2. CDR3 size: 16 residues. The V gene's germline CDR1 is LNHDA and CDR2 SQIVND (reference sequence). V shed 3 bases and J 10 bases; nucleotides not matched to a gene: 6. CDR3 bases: TGTGCCAGTAGTATGGGGACTAGCGGGAGGGGCAGGGAGCAGTTCTTC. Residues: CASSMGTSGRGREQFF.

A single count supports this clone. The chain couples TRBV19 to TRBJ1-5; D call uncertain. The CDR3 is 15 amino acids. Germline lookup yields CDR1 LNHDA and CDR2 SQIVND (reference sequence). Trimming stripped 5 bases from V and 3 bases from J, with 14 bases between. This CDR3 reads CASSVVRENNQPQHF. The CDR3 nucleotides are TGTGCCAGTAGTGTCGTGAGGGAGAACAATCAGCCCCAGCATTTT.

This CDR3 reads CASSLVGTGVSEAFF. The CDR3 DNA sequence: TGTGCCAGCAGCTTAGTGGGGACAGGGGTCTCTGAAGCTTTCTTT. The chain couples TRBV7-8 to TRBJ1-1, with 10 bases lining up with TRBD1. CDR1 and CDR2 (germline): SGHVS, FQNEAQ. The CDR3 extends over 15 amino acids. The V and J ends lost 1 base and 6 bases, in that order; junction bases with no gene match: 5.

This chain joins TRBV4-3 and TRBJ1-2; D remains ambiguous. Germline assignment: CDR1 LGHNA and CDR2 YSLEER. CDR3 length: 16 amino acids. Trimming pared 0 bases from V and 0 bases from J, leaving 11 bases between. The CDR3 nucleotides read TGCGCCAGCAGCCAAGATCGGAGCGAGTCTAACTATGGCTACACCTTC. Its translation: CASSQDRSESNYGYTF.

The CDR3: CASSPWGGSANQPQHF. The CDR3 coding sequence is TGTGCCAGCAGCCCGTGGGGGGGATCGGCCAATCAGCCCCAGCATTTT. The chain uses TRBV5-8 and TRBJ1-5, with D tentatively TRBD1 (5 bases). Trimming took 4 bases from V and 3 from J, leaving 17 bases between them. The CDR3 loop spans 16 amino acids. Germline lookup yields CDR1 SGHTS and CDR2 YDEGEE.

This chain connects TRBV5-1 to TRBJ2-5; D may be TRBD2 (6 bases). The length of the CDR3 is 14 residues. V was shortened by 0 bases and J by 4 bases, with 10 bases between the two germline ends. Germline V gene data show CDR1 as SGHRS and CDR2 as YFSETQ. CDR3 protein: CASSLEQGGETQYF. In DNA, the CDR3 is TGCGCCAGCAGCTTGGAGCAGGGAGGAGAGACCCAGTACTTC.

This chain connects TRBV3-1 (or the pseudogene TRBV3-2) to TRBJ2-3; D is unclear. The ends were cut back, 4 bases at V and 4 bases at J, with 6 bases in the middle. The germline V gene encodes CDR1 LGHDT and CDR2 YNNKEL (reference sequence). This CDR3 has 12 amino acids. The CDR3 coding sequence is TGTGCCAGCAGCCCAGGCGCAGATACGCAGTATTTT. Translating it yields CASSPGADTQYF.

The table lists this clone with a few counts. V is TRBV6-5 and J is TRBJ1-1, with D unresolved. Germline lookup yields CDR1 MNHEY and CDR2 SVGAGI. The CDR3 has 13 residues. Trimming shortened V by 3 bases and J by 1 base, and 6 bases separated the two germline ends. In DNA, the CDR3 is TGTGCCAGCAGTTATAATAAGAACACTGAAGCTTTCTTT. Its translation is CASSYNKNTEAFF.

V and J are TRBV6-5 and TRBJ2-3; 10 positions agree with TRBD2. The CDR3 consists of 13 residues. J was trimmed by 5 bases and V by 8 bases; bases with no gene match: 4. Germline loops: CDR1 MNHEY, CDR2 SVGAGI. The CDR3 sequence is CASQGLARDTQYF. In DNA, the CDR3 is TGTGCCAGCCAGGGACTAGCGAGAGATACGCAGTATTTT.

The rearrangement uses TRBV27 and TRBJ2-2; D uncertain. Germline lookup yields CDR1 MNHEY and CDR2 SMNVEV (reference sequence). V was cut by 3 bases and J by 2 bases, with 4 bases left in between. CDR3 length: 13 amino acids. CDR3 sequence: CASSFSNTGELFF. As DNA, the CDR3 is TGTGCCAGCAGTTTCTCTAACACCGGGGAGCTGTTTTTT.

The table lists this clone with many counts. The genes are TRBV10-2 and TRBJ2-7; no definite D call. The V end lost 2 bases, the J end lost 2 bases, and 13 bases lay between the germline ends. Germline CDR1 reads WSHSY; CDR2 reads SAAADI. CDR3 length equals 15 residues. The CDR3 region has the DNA TGCGCCAGCAGTGAGGGCGGATTCGCCGCCTACGAGCAGTACTTC. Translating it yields CASSEGGFAAYEQYF.

The CDR3 nucleotides are TGTGCCAGCAGCCAGGACAGGGGTCGGTACGAGCAGTACTTC. Residues: CASSQDRGRYEQYF. This chain uses TRBV3-1 (or the pseudogene TRBV3-2) with TRBJ2-7, with 9 bases that match TRBD1. Germline V gene lookup returns CDR1 LGHDT and CDR2 YNNKEL (reference sequence). V was clipped by 3 bases and J by 4 bases; unmatched bases: 4. CDR3 length: 14 amino acids.

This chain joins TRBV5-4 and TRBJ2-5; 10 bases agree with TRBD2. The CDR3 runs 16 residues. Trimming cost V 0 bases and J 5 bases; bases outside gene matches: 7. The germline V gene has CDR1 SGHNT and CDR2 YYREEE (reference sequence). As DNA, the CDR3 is TGTGCCAGCAGCTTGGATGGCAGCGGGAGGGCCGAGACCCAGTACTTC. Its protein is CASSLDGSGRAETQYF.